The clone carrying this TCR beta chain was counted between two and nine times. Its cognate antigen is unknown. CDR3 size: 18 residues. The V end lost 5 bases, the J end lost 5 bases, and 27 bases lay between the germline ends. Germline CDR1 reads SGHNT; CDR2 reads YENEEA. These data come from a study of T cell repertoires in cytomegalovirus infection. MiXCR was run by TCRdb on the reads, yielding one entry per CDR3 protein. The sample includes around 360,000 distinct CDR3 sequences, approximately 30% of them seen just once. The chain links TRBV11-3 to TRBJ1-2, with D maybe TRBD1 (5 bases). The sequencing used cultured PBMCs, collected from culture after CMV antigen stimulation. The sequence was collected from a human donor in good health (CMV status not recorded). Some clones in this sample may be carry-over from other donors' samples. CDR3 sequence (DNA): TGTGCCAGCAGCCCCAGGAGTGGTGACAGAGCGCCCGGGTATGGCTACACCTTC. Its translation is CASSPRSGDRAPGYGYTF.